Listed below are T cell receptor beta chains from one sample, sequenced in a study of early T cells in non-severe SARS-CoV-2 infection. TCRdb reprocessed the 5' RACE reads via MiXCR and lists one record per CDR3 protein. The data hold more than 30,000 distinct CDR3 sequences, with roughly 7.1% observed a single time. Sequences were derived from whole blood, sampled at baseline. The receptors come from an adult who was a healthcare worker with PCR-confirmed SARS-CoV-2 infection or an uninfected control (not recorded which). CDR3s leave out the opening cysteine and the closing phenylalanine or tryptophan. D genes are given only for firm matches. Some rows mark clone size as missing; the rest say once, few, many or name a class of expanded clone.

few TRBD2 TRBV6-2/TRBV6-3 ASSSGLADADTQY
medium-sized NA TRBV7-2 ASSLEFPSDGSSSYNEQF
NA NA TRBV15 ATSRDQDYNEQF
many TRBD2 TRBV4-3 ASSQVAGRGETQY
NA NA TRBV20-1 SFPGSDYTDTQY
NA TRBD2 TRBV7-9 ASWASGNTGELF
NA TRBD1 TRBV7-9 ASEVLRRRGTYEQY
many TRBD1 TRBV29-1 SVAQGAYEQY
NA NA TRBV7-9 ASSAPQGTKNIQY
many NA TRBV29-1 SVETTGGTEAF
many TRBD1 TRBV7-8 ASSPYILTTGSTYEQY
many TRBD1 TRBV4-3 ASSQVFRDRGLAEQF
NA NA TRBV20-1 SASLQSNGYT
few NA TRBV7-2 ASSLIQSTGELF
many NA TRBV4-2 ASSAGLANYGYT
many TRBD2 TRBV11-3 ASSLGGGSSGELF
NA TRBD1 TRBV6-6 ASSPDRGGYNEQF